This T cell receptor (beta chain) was recorded in a study of blood T cell repertoires in COVID-19. Study-wide context: Collection of acute and convalescent COVID-19 samples took place in the United States, Italy and Spain.

The CDR3 spans 13 residues. Per germline, CDR1 SEHNR and CDR2 FQNEAQ (reference sequence). V was pared by 7 bases and J by 3 bases, with 3 bases of the junction left unmatched. Of note for this clone: This CDR3 is also generated by other DNA sequences in the sample.

Self-reported history from a screening survey and questionnaire set each donor's cohort. Method: immunoSEQ multiplex PCR; TCRdb's copy keeps in-frame clones and lacks some. The sample shows hundreds of thousands of clones, nearly 90% of them seen only once. The chain has TRBV7-9 and TRBJ2-3; 8 nucleotides agree with TRBD2. The sequence was obtained from a woman younger than 35 with acute COVID-19. Sequences were obtained from PBMCs or T cells enriched from blood (not recorded which). As DNA, the CDR3 is TGTGCCAGCACGGGAGGGAGTACAGATACGCAGTATTTT. Translated, it gives CASTGGSTDTQYF.